The 24 T cell receptor beta chains presented below share a single source sample, sequenced in a study of regulatory T cells in long-lasting Graves disease. Building the TCR beta libraries relied on iRepertoire HTBI primers, and CDR3 regions underwent Arm-PCR. MiXCR, applied by TCRdb to the multiplex PCR reads, yields one record per CDR3 protein. The data show approximately 350,000 distinct CDR3 sequences, roughly 12% seen once. Time point given: newly diagnosed GD, antithyroid drugs for less than 3 months. RNA isolated from PBMCs was used to make the TCR library. This same sample was also part of a study on T cells in Graves' hyperthyroidism and ophthalmopathy.

The sample was peripheral blood mononuclear cells (PBMCs), taken at new diagnosis, from a patient treated with antithyroid drugs. These TCRs come from a woman aged 18-35 years with Graves disease.

This clonotype occurred many times. J is TRBJ2-1 and V is TRBV29-1; TRBD1 matches at 7 bases. There are 13 residues in the CDR3. The V and J ends lost 3 bases and 8 bases, in that order; junction bases with no gene match: 7. Germline CDR1 SQVTM, CDR2 ANQGSEA. CDR3 loop: CSVDKQGRDEQFF. For the CDR3, the DNA is TGCAGCGTTGACAAACAGGGGCGGGATGAGCAGTTCTTC.

V is TRBV10-3 and J is TRBJ1-1; no definite D call. V dropped 7 bases and J dropped 1 base, with 7 bases sitting between them. This CDR3 has 12 residues. The germline CDR1 and CDR2 sequences are ENHRY and SYGVKD. CDR3 DNA sequence: TGTGCCATCACGGGCACGAACACTGAAGCTTTCTTT. Its protein is CAITGTNTEAFF.

The table lists this clonotype with many counts. This chain joins TRBV12-3 or TRBV12-4 and TRBJ1-2; 9 nucleotides agree with TRBD1. The CDR3 contains 15 residues. After removal of 5 bases from V and 2 bases from J, the junction contained 6 bases not matched to a gene. CDR3 sequence reads: CASSDAGTGNYGYTF. The CDR3 DNA sequence: TGTGCCAGCAGTGACGCCGGGACAGGGAACTATGGCTACACCTTC.

This clonotype has at least ten counts. The CDR3 DNA reads TGTGCCAGCAGACCACGACAGGGTCCGTACGAGCAGTACGTC. It is translated as CASRPRQGPYEQYV. This chain links TRBV6-1 with TRBJ2-7; 7 bases align to TRBD1. Germline V CDR1 and CDR2: MNHNS, SASEGT. With 6 bases clipped from V and 4 bases from J, the junction kept 9 bases outside the gene matches. CDR3 size: 14 residues.

Concerning this clonotype itself: As the CDR3 is not closed by the conserved phenylalanine or tryptophan, this likely results from a read error. The chain links TRBV11-2 to TRBJ1-6; 9 bases line up with TRBD1. Trimming took 5 bases from V and 8 from J; bases not matched to a gene: 19. Germline V CDR1 and CDR2: SGHAT, FQNNGV. The CDR3 is 19 residues long. This CDR3 reads CASSRINLTPGQGYSPLHL. CDR3 DNA: TGTGCCAGCAGCCGAATCAATCTAACACCGGGACAGGGATATTCACCCCTCCACCTT.

This clonotype was seen only once. V and J are TRBV5-6 and TRBJ2-1; 8 bases align to TRBD2. The CDR3 runs to 17 residues. V was clipped by 3 bases and J by 5 bases; unmatched bases: 13. Per germline, CDR1 SGHDT and CDR2 YYEEEE. This CDR3 is CASSSKTSGSWNNEQFF. The CDR3 DNA sequence: TGTGCCAGCAGCTCAAAGACCAGCGGGAGTTGGAACAATGAGCAGTTCTTC.

This clonotype appeared many times. The V call is TRBV29-1, the J call TRBJ2-7; TRBD2 agrees at 8 bases. This CDR3 is built from 13 residues. The V gene end was trimmed by 2 bases and the J gene end by 7 bases; junction bases not matched to a gene: 7. Germline values: CDR1 SQVTM, CDR2 ANQGSEA. The DNA of the CDR3 is TGCAGCGTTGAAAGGCTAGCGGGCAAGGAGCAGTACTTC. Its translation is CSVERLAGKEQYF.

In the case of this clonotype: A far larger clone is off by one base, so a read error is likely. The rearrangement joins TRBV11-2 to TRBJ2-1, with TRBD2 identical over 10 bases. Germline CDR1 and CDR2: SGHAT and FQNNGV. The CDR3 covers 15 residues. The chain's CDR3 is CASSLQRGGYNERFF. CDR3 in DNA: TGTGCCAGCAGTCTTCAGCGGGGGGGTTACAATGAGCGGTTCTTC.

The V gene is TRBV6-1, the J gene TRBJ2-1, with 9 nucleotides matching TRBD1. This CDR3 is 15 amino acids long. CDR1 is MNHNS, CDR2 SASEGT, per germline. Losses at the gene ends were 5 bases for V and 7 bases for J; bases not matched to a gene: 9. The CDR3 nucleotides read TGTGCCAGCAGTCCCGGGACAGGGAAGCGGAATGAGCAGTTCTTC. Protein product: CASSPGTGKRNEQFF.

This clonotype was recorded at least ten times. This sequence joins TRBV11-3 and TRBJ2-1; D perhaps matches TRBD2 (6 bases). Germline CDR1 SGHNT, CDR2 YENEEA. Trimming shortened V by 2 bases and J by 0 bases, and 11 bases separated the two germline ends. The CDR3 length is 16 residues. The CDR3 here is CASSLWGGVSYNEQFF. As DNA, the CDR3 is TGTGCCAGCAGCTTATGGGGCGGGGTCTCCTACAATGAGCAGTTCTTC.

This chain joins TRBV4-1 and TRBJ1-1; 7 bases match TRBD1. Looked up from germline, CDR1 is MGHRA and CDR2 is YSYEKL. CDR3 length: 16 residues. V lost 0 bases and J lost 5; bases outside the gene matches: 9. The CDR3 sequence: CASSQDPRTGRTEAFF. CDR3 DNA sequence: TGCGCCAGCAGCCAAGACCCTCGGACAGGTCGGACTGAAGCTTTCTTT.

A few counts support this clonotype. V gene TRBV15 combines with J gene TRBJ2-5; either TRBD1 or TRBD2 may fit D (5 bases each). The germline V gene has CDR1 LNHNV and CDR2 YYDKDF (reference sequence). The CDR3 has 17 amino acids. V gave up 5 bases and J gave up 3 bases, with 22 bases separating them. The CDR3 loop is CATSSEGHTTLEETQYF. DNA for the CDR3: TGTGCCACCAGCTCTGAGGGGCACACGACACTAGAAGAGACCCAGTACTTC.

This clonotype was detected only a few times. The V and J genes are TRBV27 and TRBJ1-1; tentative D call: TRBD1 (6 bases). This CDR3 comprises 15 residues. CDR1 is MNHEY, CDR2 SMNVEV, per germline (reference sequence). Trimming left V 6 bases short and J 5 bases short, with 19 bases between. The CDR3 DNA reads TGTGCCAGCAGCCCTTCGGACAGCCGGAGGACTGAAGCTTTCTTT. Translating gives CASSPSDSRRTEAFF.

This clonotype has at least ten counts. This rearrangement joins TRBV13 to TRBJ2-2, with D tentatively TRBD2 (7 bases). The length of the CDR3 is 20 residues. The V end lost 2 bases, the J end lost 1 base, and 23 bases lay between the germline ends. Germline lookup yields CDR1 PRHDT and CDR2 FYEKMQ (reference sequence). CDR3 coding DNA: TGTGCCAGCAGCTTACTATTACGGGGGGCTGACTCTAAGAACACCGGGGAGCTGTTTTTT. Translation: CASSLLLRGADSKNTGELFF.

This clonotype was seen many times. DNA for the CDR3: TGTGCCACCAGCAGCAGGGGAAATCAGCCCCAGCATTTT. Encoded protein: CATSSRGNQPQHF. The chain recombines TRBV15 with TRBJ1-5; D possibly corresponds to TRBD1 (6 bases). There are 13 residues in the CDR3. Trimming left V 3 bases short and J 4 bases short, with 7 bases between. Germline assignment: CDR1 LNHNV and CDR2 YYDKDF (reference sequence).

The chain has TRBV6-2 or TRBV6-3 and TRBJ2-7; D remains ambiguous. V lost 6 bases and J lost 5, with 23 bases in between. This CDR3 has 16 amino acids. Germline V lookup: CDR1 MNHEY, CDR2 SVGEGT. CDR3 nucleotides: TGTGCCAGCAGCTTCCTCGGGCAGAAACTCCCCAACGAGCAGTACTTC. The encoded protein is CASSFLGQKLPNEQYF.

The V gene is TRBV19, the J gene TRBJ2-1; D might be TRBD2 (6 bases). CDR3 length: 16 residues. Trimming left V 3 bases short and J 6 bases short, with 18 bases between. Looked up from germline, CDR1 is LNHDA and CDR2 is SQIVND (reference sequence). In nucleotides, the CDR3 is TGTGCCAGTAGTATTCTCTGGCGGGATAAGCGCAATGAGCAGTTCTTC. Its protein product is CASSILWRDKRNEQFF.

This clonotype was observed a handful of times. One end of the junction does not line up with germline, which may come from a read error. The chain joins TRBV28 to TRBJ2-7, with D possibly matching TRBD2 (6 bases). Germline loops: CDR1 MDHEN, CDR2 SYDVKM. The CDR3 has 13 residues. DNA for the CDR3: TGTGCCAGCAGCCTTAATATTGCCCGGGACTGGCACTTC. This codes for CASSLNIARDWHF.

This clonotype was detected many times. The chain joins TRBV13 to TRBJ2-7; 9 nucleotides line up with TRBD1. Germline V gene sequence: CDR1 PRHDT, CDR2 FYEKMQ (reference sequence). V dropped 6 bases and J dropped 1; count of bases not matched to a gene: 7. The CDR3 is 15 amino acids. This CDR3 reads CASSPTGGPSYEQYF. DNA for the CDR3: TGTGCCAGCAGTCCGACAGGGGGTCCTTCCTACGAGCAGTACTTC.

Concerning this clonotype: This likely stems from a read error, as it lies one base from a far larger clone. The genes are TRBV7-2 and TRBJ2-3; perhaps TRBD2 as D (5 bases). The DNA end lines up better with TRBJ2-5; the J call may be wrong. CDR3 length: 15 amino acids. CDR1 SGHTA and CDR2 FQGNSA come from the germline V gene. CDR3 nucleotides: TGTGCCAGCAGCTTAGAGAGCGGATCCCCTACACTCCAGTACTTC. Amino acid sequence: CASSLESGSPTLQYF.

At least ten counts were recorded for this clonotype. The gene calls are TRBV2 and TRBJ2-4; possibly TRBD1 or TRBD2 for D (5 bases each). This CDR3 spans 18 amino acids. V gave up 3 bases and J gave up 5 bases, with 23 bases separating them. Germline V gene data show CDR1 as SNHLY and CDR2 as FYNNEI. CDR3 bases: TGTGCCAGCAGTGAGTTGTCGACAGAACTAATCGGGGAAAACATTCAGTACTTC. Translated, it gives CASSELSTELIGENIQYF. Complete variable domain (other parts from reference TRBV2 and TRBJ2-4): EPEVTQTPSHQVTQMGQEVILRCVPISNHLYFYWYRQILGQKVEFLVSFYNNEISEKSEIFDDQFSVERPDGSNFTLKIRSTKLEDSAMYFCASSELSTELIGENIQYFGAGTRLSVL.

This clonotype has a count of ten or more. The rearrangement uses TRBV28 and TRBJ1-5, with a tentative D call TRBD1 (5 bases). The V end lost 6 bases, the J end lost 1 base, and 10 bases lay between the germline ends. Germline CDR1 reads MDHEN; CDR2 reads SYDVKM. The CDR3 sequence is 14 residues long. The CDR3: CASSLRDSNQPQHF. The CDR3 DNA reads as TGTGCCAGCAGCCTCCGGGACAGCAATCAGCCCCAGCATTTT.

Concerning this clonotype: It may be a read error: a sequence one base away is much more abundant. The chain links TRBV12-5 to TRBJ1-1; D not certain. The germline V gene has CDR1 LGHNT and CDR2 FRNRAP. The CDR3 has 12 residues. The CDR3 sequence: CASAEGGSLASF. CDR3 coding DNA: TGTGCTAGTGCAGAAGGAGGGAGCCTGGCTTCCTTT.

This clonotype was recorded at least ten times. The CDR3 loop reads CASSLSPGSSTDTQYF. The CDR3, as DNA: TGTGCCAGCAGTCTCTCGCCAGGGAGTAGCACAGATACGCAGTATTTT. The rearrangement uses TRBV12-3 or TRBV12-4 and TRBJ2-3; the D gene could be TRBD1 or TRBD2 (5 bases each). Trimming shortened V by 5 bases and J by 0 bases, and 15 bases separated the two germline ends. This CDR3 region has 16 residues.